This is a list of T cell receptor beta chains from one sample in a study of T cell repertoires in cytomegalovirus infection. The antigens of these receptors remain unknown. TCRdb analysed the reads with MiXCR anew, one entry per CDR3 protein. The profile covers 80,000 or so distinct CDR3 sequences, with 20% to 30% appearing a single time and roughly 50% taken by the ten largest. Here the sequenced sample was CD8+ T cells from cultured PBMCs, taken from culture after CMV antigen stimulation. The receptor set was obtained from a human donor in good health (CMV status not recorded). Some clones in this sample may be carry-over from other donors' samples. CDR3s include the opening cysteine and the closing phenylalanine or tryptophan. The order of the fields is D gene, clone size, J gene, V gene, CDR3 DNA, CDR3 protein. A D gene is named only where the DNA matches it firmly. Clone size, where shown, is once, few, many, or a class for clones that have expanded.

D gene: NA; clone size: NA; J gene: TRBJ1-5; V gene: TRBV4-3; CDR3 DNA: TGCGCCAGCAGCCAAGATGACCAACCCTATCAGCCCCAGCATTTT; CDR3 protein: CASSQDDQPYQPQHF
D gene: TRBD1; clone size: NA; J gene: TRBJ2-5; V gene: TRBV12-3/TRBV12-4; CDR3 DNA: TGTGCCAGCAGTCCGCCGACAGGGGGAGGGGAGACCCAGTACTTC; CDR3 protein: CASSPPTGGGETQYF
D gene: TRBD1; clone size: NA; J gene: TRBJ1-6; V gene: TRBV27; CDR3 DNA: TGTGCCAGCAGTGAACGACAGGGGAAAGGGTATAATTCACCCCTCCACTTT; CDR3 protein: CASSERQGKGYNSPLHF
D gene: TRBD2; clone size: NA; J gene: TRBJ2-7; V gene: TRBV20-1; CDR3 DNA: TGCAGTGCTAGAGATCTAGCGGAGAGCTCCTACGAGCAGTACTTC; CDR3 protein: CSARDLAESSYEQYF
D gene: TRBD1; clone size: many; J gene: TRBJ1-1; V gene: TRBV28; CDR3 DNA: TGTGCCAGCAGCCGGACAGGGGGGAGCACTGAAGCTTTCTTT; CDR3 protein: CASSRTGGSTEAFF
D gene: TRBD2; clone size: NA; J gene: TRBJ2-7; V gene: TRBV28; CDR3 DNA: TGTGCCGGGGGGGACTACTCCTACGAGCAGTACTTC; CDR3 protein: CAGGDYSYEQYF
D gene: TRBD2; clone size: NA; J gene: TRBJ2-1; V gene: TRBV6-2/TRBV6-3; CDR3 DNA: TGTGCCAGCAGTTCTAGCGGTACTTCCTACAATGAGCAGTTCTTC; CDR3 protein: CASSSSGTSYNEQFF
D gene: NA; clone size: few; J gene: TRBJ2-7; V gene: TRBV10-2; CDR3 DNA: TGCGCCAGCAGTGATGGGATAGACGAGCAGTACTTC; CDR3 protein: CASSDGIDEQYF
D gene: NA; clone size: NA; J gene: TRBJ1-1; V gene: TRBV6-5; CDR3 DNA: TGTGCCAGCAGTGCAAACAGGGCTGAAGCTTTCTTT; CDR3 protein: CASSANRAEAFF
D gene: TRBD2; clone size: NA; J gene: TRBJ2-2; V gene: TRBV6-6; CDR3 DNA: TGTGCCAGCAGTCGTCTAGCGGGAGGCACCGGGGAGCTGTTTTTT; CDR3 protein: CASSRLAGGTGELFF
D gene: NA; clone size: few; J gene: TRBJ2-1; V gene: TRBV3-1; CDR3 DNA: TGTGCCAGCAGCCAGGCGAAGGGTACCAACAATGAGCAGTTCTTC; CDR3 protein: CASSQAKGTNNEQFF
D gene: NA; clone size: NA; J gene: TRBJ1-1; V gene: TRBV6-2/TRBV6-3; CDR3 DNA: TGTGCCAGCAGTTACTCGTTACGGGGCACTGAAGCTTTCTTT; CDR3 protein: CASSYSLRGTEAFF
D gene: NA; clone size: many; J gene: TRBJ2-1; V gene: TRBV7-9; CDR3 DNA: TGTGCCAGCAGCCCTCCGATGGGCGGGCCATCCTACAATGAGCAGTTCTTC; CDR3 protein: CASSPPMGGPSYNEQFF
D gene: TRBD1; clone size: NA; J gene: TRBJ1-2; V gene: TRBV4-3; CDR3 DNA: TGCGCCAGCAGCCAAGAGGAGGGGGCAGTTAACTATGGCTACACCTTC; CDR3 protein: CASSQEEGAVNYGYTF
D gene: NA; clone size: few; J gene: TRBJ1-5; V gene: TRBV5-6; CDR3 DNA: TGTGCCAGCAGCTTCGGGGGGCCTCGGAATCAGCCCCAGCATTTT; CDR3 protein: CASSFGGPRNQPQHF
D gene: TRBD2; clone size: NA; J gene: TRBJ2-5; V gene: TRBV20-1; CDR3 DNA: TGCAGTGCTAGACCTGGACTAGCGGGGGGCCAAGAGACCCAGTACTTC; CDR3 protein: CSARPGLAGGQETQYF
D gene: TRBD1; clone size: few; J gene: TRBJ1-2; V gene: TRBV28; CDR3 DNA: TGTGCCAGCAGTCCCGGGACAGGGGGTATTCTTAGCTATGGCTACACCTTC; CDR3 protein: CASSPGTGGILSYGYTF
D gene: TRBD1; clone size: NA; J gene: TRBJ1-2; V gene: TRBV4-3; CDR3 DNA: TGCGCCAGCAGCCAAGGGGACAGGGACTCTGGCTACACCTTC; CDR3 protein: CASSQGDRDSGYTF
D gene: TRBD1; clone size: few; J gene: TRBJ2-2; V gene: TRBV7-6; CDR3 DNA: TGTGCCAGCAGCACTAGGGACAGGGGTATCGGCACCGGGGAGCTGTTTTTT; CDR3 protein: CASSTRDRGIGTGELFF
D gene: TRBD2; clone size: NA; J gene: TRBJ2-5; V gene: TRBV7-3; CDR3 DNA: TGTGCCAGCAGCTCGGGGGGGGGAATCCAAGAGACCCAGTACTTC; CDR3 protein: CASSSGGGIQETQYF
D gene: NA; clone size: NA; J gene: TRBJ2-3; V gene: TRBV6-1; CDR3 DNA: TGTGCCAGCAGTCGCCGGGGCACAGATACGCAGTATTTT; CDR3 protein: CASSRRGTDTQYF
D gene: NA; clone size: few; J gene: TRBJ1-2; V gene: TRBV4-3; CDR3 DNA: TGCGCCAGCAGCCAAGAACGAGGGGGAGTCTACTATGGCTACACCTTC; CDR3 protein: CASSQERGGVYYGYTF
D gene: NA; clone size: NA; J gene: TRBJ2-7; V gene: TRBV6-2/TRBV6-3; CDR3 DNA: TGTGCCAGCAGCCAGCGGGACAGACTCTCCTACGAGCAGTACTTC; CDR3 protein: CASSQRDRLSYEQYF
D gene: TRBD1; clone size: NA; J gene: TRBJ2-7; V gene: TRBV19; CDR3 DNA: TGTGCCAGTAGTATTAGGACAGGGGTCGAGCAGTACTTC; CDR3 protein: CASSIRTGVEQYF
D gene: NA; clone size: NA; J gene: TRBJ2-2; V gene: TRBV6-2/TRBV6-3; CDR3 DNA: TGTGCCAGCAGCCCCGTGGTATCCACCGGGGAGCTGTTTTTT; CDR3 protein: CASSPVVSTGELFF
D gene: NA; clone size: NA; J gene: TRBJ2-1; V gene: TRBV15; CDR3 DNA: TGTGCCACCAGCGGCACCCGGGACCCTGCCAATGAGCAGTTCTTC; CDR3 protein: CATSGTRDPANEQFF
D gene: NA; clone size: NA; J gene: TRBJ1-2; V gene: TRBV5-1; CDR3 DNA: TGCGCCAGCAGCTTGGGGGGAAGCGGCTACACCTTC; CDR3 protein: CASSLGGSGYTF
D gene: NA; clone size: many; J gene: TRBJ2-7; V gene: TRBV7-2; CDR3 DNA: TGTGCCAGCAGCTTGACGCCAGGGATCTACGAGCAGTACTTC; CDR3 protein: CASSLTPGIYEQYF
D gene: TRBD2; clone size: many; J gene: TRBJ2-3; V gene: TRBV20-1; CDR3 DNA: TGCAGTGCTAGAGATCTACTAGCGGGAGCGGATTGGACTAGCACAGATACGCAGTATTTT; CDR3 protein: CSARDLLAGADWTSTDTQYF
D gene: NA; clone size: few; J gene: TRBJ2-7; V gene: TRBV27; CDR3 DNA: TGTGCCAGCAGAGTCACCGGGACCCCCCCAAAGGAGCAGTACTTC; CDR3 protein: CASRVTGTPPKEQYF
D gene: NA; clone size: NA; J gene: TRBJ2-2; V gene: TRBV7-6; CDR3 DNA: TGTGCCAGCAGCTTAACTGGGGCTAGCCACACCGGGGAGCTGTTTTTT; CDR3 protein: CASSLTGASHTGELFF
D gene: TRBD2; clone size: many; J gene: TRBJ2-5; V gene: TRBV11-2; CDR3 DNA: TGTGCCAGCAGCTTAGGCCTAGCGGGAGGGAAAGAGACCCAGTACTTC; CDR3 protein: CASSLGLAGGKETQYF
D gene: NA; clone size: few; J gene: TRBJ1-1; V gene: TRBV6-2/TRBV6-3; CDR3 DNA: TGTGCCAGCAGTATCTCGGTGGGGCGGCGCACTGAAGCTTTCTTT; CDR3 protein: CASSISVGRRTEAFF
D gene: NA; clone size: NA; J gene: TRBJ1-1; V gene: TRBV30; CDR3 DNA: TGTGCCTGGAGTGACGGGATGGGCACTGAAGCTTTCTTT; CDR3 protein: CAWSDGMGTEAFF
D gene: TRBD1; clone size: many; J gene: TRBJ2-7; V gene: TRBV7-2; CDR3 DNA: TGTGCCAGCAGCTTAGAGGGGACAGGGGTATACGAGCAGTACTTC; CDR3 protein: CASSLEGTGVYEQYF
D gene: NA; clone size: NA; J gene: TRBJ2-3; V gene: TRBV20-1; CDR3 DNA: TGCAGTGCTAGGAGCGGGAGCACAGATACGCAGTATTTT; CDR3 protein: CSARSGSTDTQYF
D gene: NA; clone size: NA; J gene: TRBJ2-7; V gene: TRBV4-1; CDR3 DNA: TGCGCCAGCAGCCAAGCCTTCCACGACGGACCTTCCTACGAGCAGTACTTC; CDR3 protein: CASSQAFHDGPSYEQYF
D gene: NA; clone size: NA; J gene: TRBJ2-5; V gene: TRBV5-1; CDR3 DNA: TGCGCCAGCAGCGAGGGGACGCTTAGTTTCTTC; CDR3 protein: CASSEGTLSFF
D gene: NA; clone size: NA; J gene: TRBJ2-7; V gene: TRBV18; CDR3 DNA: TGTGCCAGCTCACCACTCCCTCCCTCGGGTCTGAACTACGAGCAGTACTTC; CDR3 protein: CASSPLPPSGLNYEQYF
D gene: NA; clone size: NA; J gene: TRBJ1-1; V gene: TRBV5-6; CDR3 DNA: TGTGCCAGCAGCTTGCGACGGGGATGGGGAGAGGGGATGAACACTGAAGCTTTCTTT; CDR3 protein: CASSLRRGWGEGMNTEAFF
D gene: NA; clone size: few; J gene: TRBJ2-5; V gene: TRBV27; CDR3 DNA: TGTGCCAGCAGTTTTTCCGGACGTAACCAGTACTTC; CDR3 protein: CASSFSGRNQYF
D gene: NA; clone size: few; J gene: TRBJ1-5; V gene: TRBV27; CDR3 DNA: TGTGCCAGCAGTATACAGGGTTTGGAGCCCCAGCATTTT; CDR3 protein: CASSIQGLEPQHF
D gene: NA; clone size: NA; J gene: TRBJ2-3; V gene: TRBV6-2/TRBV6-3; CDR3 DNA: TGTGCCAGCAGTTACTCGCTAAACTCAGATACGCAGTATTTT; CDR3 protein: CASSYSLNSDTQYF
D gene: NA; clone size: NA; J gene: TRBJ1-1; V gene: TRBV4-3; CDR3 DNA: TGCGCCAGCAGCCCGGGGGGGGCCACTGAAGCTTTCTTT; CDR3 protein: CASSPGGATEAFF
D gene: NA; clone size: many; J gene: TRBJ2-3; V gene: TRBV6-1; CDR3 DNA: TGTGCCACCGAGAGGGGTTTAGATACGCAGTATTTT; CDR3 protein: CATERGLDTQYF